This T cell receptor (beta chain) is drawn from a study of Ad26.COV2.S vaccination and SARS-CoV-2 variants. On the study more broadly: Participants got Ad26.COV2.S intramuscularly, once or twice 56 days apart. General study points: Whether participants received vaccine or placebo, their non-spike TCR breadth was similar. Estimates derived from TCR breadth and depth analyses may have underestimated total T cell responses. After vaccination, reports described spike-specific CD8+ and CD4+ T cell responses as showing substantial breadth.

Produced via immunoSEQ multiplex PCR; TCRdb's table is partial and in-frame only. The sample shows about 420,000 clones, 70% to 90% of them seen only once. With 0 bases removed from V and 0 bases from J, the gap between germline ends came to 18 bases. CDR1 is MNHEY, CDR2 SVGEGT, per germline. This CDR3 is 19 amino acids long. Regarding treatment: some 20 received Ad26.COV2.S at low or high dose, single or two shots; about 5 received placebo; per-sample allocation not given. After the first vaccine or placebo injection, samples were drawn on day 63. With regard to this clone: The antigen is unknown.

This chain connects TRBV6-2 or TRBV6-3 to TRBJ1-3; D is unresolved. This receptor was taken from a person between 18 and 60 years old who received the Ad26.COV2.S COVID-19 vaccine or a placebo. This sample comprised peripheral blood, obtained in a trial of Ad26.COV2.S vaccine versus placebo. Here the CDR3 DNA reads TGTGCCAGCAGTTACTCAACCGGGATGCCAAGTTCCTCTGGAAACACCATATATTTT. Residues: CASSYSTGMPSSSGNTIYF.